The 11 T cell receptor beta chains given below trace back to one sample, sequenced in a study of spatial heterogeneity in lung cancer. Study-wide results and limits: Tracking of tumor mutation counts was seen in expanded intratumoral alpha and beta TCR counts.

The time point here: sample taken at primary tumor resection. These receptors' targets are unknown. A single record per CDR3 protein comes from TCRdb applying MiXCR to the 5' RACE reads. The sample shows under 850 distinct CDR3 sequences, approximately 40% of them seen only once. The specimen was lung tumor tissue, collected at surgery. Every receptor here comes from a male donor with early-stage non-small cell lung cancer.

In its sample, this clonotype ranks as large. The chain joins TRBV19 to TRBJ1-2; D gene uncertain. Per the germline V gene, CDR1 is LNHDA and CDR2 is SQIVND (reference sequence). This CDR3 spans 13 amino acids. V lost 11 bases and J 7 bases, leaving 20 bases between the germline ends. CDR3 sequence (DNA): TGTGCCGGCAGCTCCTCGAACTGGGGTGGCTACACCTTC. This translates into CAGSSSNWGGYTF.

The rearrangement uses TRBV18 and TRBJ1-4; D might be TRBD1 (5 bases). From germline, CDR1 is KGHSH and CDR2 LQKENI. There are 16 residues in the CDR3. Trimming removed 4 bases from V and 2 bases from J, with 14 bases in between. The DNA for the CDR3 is TGTGCCAGCTCACGATTCCACGGGGGTACTAATGAAAAACTGTTTTTT. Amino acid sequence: CASSRFHGGTNEKLFF.

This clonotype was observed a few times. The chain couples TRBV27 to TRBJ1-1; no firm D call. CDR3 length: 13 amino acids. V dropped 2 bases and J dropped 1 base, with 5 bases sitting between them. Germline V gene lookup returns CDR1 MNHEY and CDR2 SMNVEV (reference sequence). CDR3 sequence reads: CASSLRRNTEAFF. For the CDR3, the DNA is TGTGCCAGCAGTTTAAGGCGGAACACTGAAGCTTTCTTT.

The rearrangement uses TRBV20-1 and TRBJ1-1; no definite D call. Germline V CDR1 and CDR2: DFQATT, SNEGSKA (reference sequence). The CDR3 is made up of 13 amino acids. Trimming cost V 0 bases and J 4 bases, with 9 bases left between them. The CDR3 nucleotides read TGCAGTGCTAGAGATGTCGAGCTCACTGAAGCTTTCTTT. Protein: CSARDVELTEAFF.

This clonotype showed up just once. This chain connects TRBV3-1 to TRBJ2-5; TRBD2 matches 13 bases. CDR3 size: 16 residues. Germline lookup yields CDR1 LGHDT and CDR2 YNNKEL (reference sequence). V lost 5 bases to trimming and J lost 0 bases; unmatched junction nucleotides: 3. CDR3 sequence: CASSRTSGGYQETQYF. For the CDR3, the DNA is TGTGCCAGCAGCAGGACTAGCGGGGGTTACCAAGAGACCCAGTACTTC.

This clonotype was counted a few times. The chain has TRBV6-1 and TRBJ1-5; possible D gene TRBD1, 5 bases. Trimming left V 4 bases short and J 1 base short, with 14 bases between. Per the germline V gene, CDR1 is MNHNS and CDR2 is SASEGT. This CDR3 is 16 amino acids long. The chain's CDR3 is CASSVLSTESNQPQHF. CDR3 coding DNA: TGTGCCAGCAGTGTTCTGTCGACAGAAAGCAATCAGCCCCAGCATTTT.

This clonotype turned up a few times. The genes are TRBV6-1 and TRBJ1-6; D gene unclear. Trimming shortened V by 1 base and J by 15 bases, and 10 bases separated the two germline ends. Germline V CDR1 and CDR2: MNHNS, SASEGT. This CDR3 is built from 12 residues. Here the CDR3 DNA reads TGTGCCAGCAGTGAAGTGAACAAACGCCTCCACTTT. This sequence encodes CASSEVNKRLHF.

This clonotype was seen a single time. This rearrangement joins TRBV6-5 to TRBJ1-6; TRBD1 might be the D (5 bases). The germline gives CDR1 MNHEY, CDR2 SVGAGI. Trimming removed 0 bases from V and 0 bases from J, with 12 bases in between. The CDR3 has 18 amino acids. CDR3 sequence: CASSYSRAGGSYNSPLHF. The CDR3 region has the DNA TGTGCCAGCAGTTACTCGAGGGCTGGGGGCTCCTATAATTCACCCCTCCACTTT.

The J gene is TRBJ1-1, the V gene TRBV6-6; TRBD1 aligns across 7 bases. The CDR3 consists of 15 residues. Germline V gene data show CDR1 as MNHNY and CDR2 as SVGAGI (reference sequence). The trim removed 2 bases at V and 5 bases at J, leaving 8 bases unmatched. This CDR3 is CASSYKGARGTEAFF. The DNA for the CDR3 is TGTGCCAGCAGTTACAAGGGGGCGCGGGGAACTGAAGCTTTCTTT.

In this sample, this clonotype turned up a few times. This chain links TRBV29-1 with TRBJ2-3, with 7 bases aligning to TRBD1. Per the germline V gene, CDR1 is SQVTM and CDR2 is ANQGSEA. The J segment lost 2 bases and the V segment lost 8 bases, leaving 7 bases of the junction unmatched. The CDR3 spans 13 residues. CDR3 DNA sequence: TGCAGCTACCGGGACAGTTACACAGATACGCAGTATTTT. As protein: CSYRDSYTDTQYF.

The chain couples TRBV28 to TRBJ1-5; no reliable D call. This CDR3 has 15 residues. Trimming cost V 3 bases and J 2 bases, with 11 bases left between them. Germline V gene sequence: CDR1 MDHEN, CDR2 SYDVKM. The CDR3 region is CASSFRGKGNQPQHF. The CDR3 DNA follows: TGTGCCAGCAGTTTTCGAGGGAAGGGCAATCAGCCCCAGCATTTT.